These T cell receptor beta chains were read from a single sample in a study of T-cell reconstitution after alpha-beta-depleted transplantation in children. TCRdb passed the PCR reads through MiXCR, listing each CDR3 protein once. The sample has around 490,000 distinct CDR3 sequences; 9.5% to 12% are singletons. The material was PBMCs, mostly from graft donor cells, obtained 180 days after TCRalphabeta/CD19-depleted stem cell transplant. These receptor sequences come from a female patient aged 2-9 years who had a stem cell transplant for aplastic anemia, so the T cells may come from the graft donor. The CDR3 runs from the conserved cysteine through the conserved F or W. The D gene is left open where the match is weak. Only some rows state a clone size, as once, few, many or a class for expanded clones.

d_call,v_call,j_call,clone_size,cdr3_nt,cdr3_aa
NA,TRBV18,TRBJ2-2,NA,TGTGCCAGCTCACCTCAGGGATACGGGGAGCTGTTTTTT,CASSPQGYGELFF
TRBD2,TRBV7-3,TRBJ2-1,few,TGTGCCAGCAGCGTAACCGGGACTAGCGGGCGGTACAATGAGCAGTTCTTC,CASSVTGTSGRYNEQFF
TRBD2,TRBV29-1,TRBJ2-1,few,TGCAGCGTTGCCTCTCGGACTAGCGGGAATTACAATGAGCAGTTCTTC,CSVASRTSGNYNEQFF
TRBD2,TRBV18,TRBJ2-1,once,TGTGCCAGCTCACCAAAACGGGAGGGCCCCTACAATGAGCAGTTCTTC,CASSPKREGPYNEQFF
NA,TRBV7-6,TRBJ2-7,few,TGTGCCAGCAGCTTAGGCTGGCCTAACGACCCCAAAACCTACGAGCAGTACTTC,CASSLGWPNDPKTYEQYF
TRBD1,TRBV12-5,TRBJ2-3,NA,TGTGCTAGTGGTTTAGGGGGCGTTGCAGATACGCAGTATTTT,CASGLGGVADTQYF
TRBD2,TRBV11-2,TRBJ2-1,few,TGTGCCAGCAGCTTACAGTTGGGGCGGGAGGGCCCGCGTTACAATGAGCAGTTCTTC,CASSLQLGREGPRYNEQFF
TRBD2,TRBV3-1,TRBJ2-2,NA,TGTGCCAGCAGCCAAGAAGGAGCGGGAAACACCGGGGAGCTGTTTTTT,CASSQEGAGNTGELFF
TRBD2,TRBV4-2,TRBJ2-1,NA,TGTGCCAGCAGCCAACCGACTAGCGGGAGGGTCTACAATGAGCAGTTCTTC,CASSQPTSGRVYNEQFF
TRBD2,TRBV20-1,TRBJ2-5,NA,TGCAGTGCTAGAGGACTAGCGGGAGATTACCAAGAGACCCAGTACTTC,CSARGLAGDYQETQYF
NA,TRBV6-2/TRBV6-3,TRBJ2-3,few,TGTGCCAGCAGTCGTACTAGATCGGATACGCAGTATTTT,CASSRTRSDTQYF
NA,TRBV24-1,TRBJ2-1,NA,TGTGCCTCCAGCCATTTCAATGAGCAGTTCTTC,CASSHFNEQFF
NA,TRBV9,TRBJ2-3,NA,TGTGCCAGCAGCCACGGGGCCGGGGACCAAAGCACAGATACGCAGTATTTT,CASSHGAGDQSTDTQYF
TRBD2,TRBV20-1,TRBJ2-3,NA,TGCAGTGCCCCGAAACTAGCGGGAGGTTCAGATACGCAGTATTTT,CSAPKLAGGSDTQYF
NA,TRBV9,TRBJ2-3,few,TGTGCCAGCAGCGTAGTCCACGAGAGGGATACGCAGTATTTT,CASSVVHERDTQYF
NA,TRBV12-3/TRBV12-4,TRBJ2-3,many,TGTGCCAGCAGGTACAGGGTGAGCACAGATACGCAGTATTTT,CASRYRVSTDTQYF